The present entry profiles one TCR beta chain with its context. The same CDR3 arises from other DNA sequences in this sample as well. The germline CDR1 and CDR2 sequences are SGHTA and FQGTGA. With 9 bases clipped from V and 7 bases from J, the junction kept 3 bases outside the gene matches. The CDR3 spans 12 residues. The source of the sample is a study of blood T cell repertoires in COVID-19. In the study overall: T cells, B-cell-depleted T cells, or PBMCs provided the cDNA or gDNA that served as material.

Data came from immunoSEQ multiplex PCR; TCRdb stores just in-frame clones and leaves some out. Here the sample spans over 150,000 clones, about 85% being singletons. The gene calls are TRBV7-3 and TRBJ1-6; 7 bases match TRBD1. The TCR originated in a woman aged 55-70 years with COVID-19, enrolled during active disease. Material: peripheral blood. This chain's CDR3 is CASSTGNSPLHF. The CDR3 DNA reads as TGTGCCAGTTCGACAGGGAATTCACCCCTCCACTTT.